Listed below are T cell receptor beta chains from one sample, sequenced in a study of naive and memory T cell subsets. Each CDR3 protein is one row after TCRdb ran MiXCR on the 5' RACE reads. This sample has over 50,000 distinct CDR3 sequences, with under 10% found just once. Source of these receptors: a female donor in good health. CDR3s leave out the opening cysteine and the closing phenylalanine or tryptophan. Not every row has a clone size; where given, it reads once, few, many or a size class.

clone size	V gene	J gene	CDR3 protein
NA	TRBV5-1	TRBJ1-4	ASSRGATNEKLF
NA	TRBV12-3/TRBV12-4	TRBJ2-7	ASSPPGHLVYEQY
NA	TRBV5-4	TRBJ2-5	ASSFPYKEKTQY
many	TRBV6-1	TRBJ1-1	ASREPDRGRKSEAF
many	TRBV5-5	TRBJ1-1	ASSAGQVLYTEAF
NA	TRBV7-2	TRBJ2-2	ASSFQTGAGELF
many	TRBV7-2	TRBJ1-1	ASSFWTGPAEAF
many	TRBV28	TRBJ1-6	ASRTNRGYNSPLH
few	TRBV6-2/TRBV6-3	TRBJ2-6	ASSYLPGRESSGANVLT
few	TRBV6-2/TRBV6-3	TRBJ2-3	ASSYGLELITDTQY
many	TRBV29-1	TRBJ1-1	SGGRDTEAF
few	TRBV6-5	TRBJ2-5	ASNKRGEQETQY
many	TRBV9	TRBJ2-1	ASSGRLAGAHNEQF
few	TRBV7-9	TRBJ1-1	ASSLSRGWTEAF
many	TRBV20-1	TRBJ1-1	SARGDPNTEAF
NA	TRBV3-1	TRBJ1-6	ASSQGNSPLH
NA	TRBV4-1	TRBJ1-6	ASNLQQSYNSPLH
few	TRBV25-1	TRBJ1-1	ASSEPPLGEGITEAF
many	TRBV6-1	TRBJ1-5	ASREGLVSVAQH
few	TRBV6-6	TRBJ1-4	ASRPKLATNEKLF
NA	TRBV4-3	TRBJ2-1	ASSQVRGISGNEQF
many	TRBV5-5	TRBJ2-1	ASSLVGEYNEQF
NA	TRBV6-5	TRBJ2-2	ASSRLAGSSDTGELF
many	TRBV6-1	TRBJ1-2	ASGRYAANYGYT
NA	TRBV9	TRBJ2-1	ASSPGSSSYNEQF
few	TRBV30	TRBJ1-4	AWTSRDGATNEKLF
NA	TRBV7-9	TRBJ2-1	ASSPSRTSAYNEQF
many	TRBV27	TRBJ2-5	ASSLIYGPETQY
few	TRBV6-1	TRBJ1-4	ASSPRTSLNEKLF
NA	TRBV13	TRBJ1-5	ASSLGWSQPQH
NA	TRBV29-1	TRBJ1-1	SAGAGNTEAF
few	TRBV10-3	TRBJ2-4	AISEFTSGGVGKNIQY
few	TRBV12-3/TRBV12-4	TRBJ2-7	ASSNGYYEQY
many	TRBV6-5	TRBJ1-4	ASSYWGQPTEKLF
many	TRBV5-6	TRBJ2-3	ASSLGDLQTDTQY
NA	TRBV6-1	TRBJ2-5	ASRGGGAVETQY
many	TRBV12-3/TRBV12-4	TRBJ1-1	ASSPRWGRGAPEAF
NA	TRBV6-2/TRBV6-3	TRBJ1-4	ASSSAGASNEKLF
many	TRBV29-1	TRBJ2-5	SVVPSEGTQY
many	TRBV12-3/TRBV12-4	TRBJ2-7	ASNGQGAVYEQY
many	TRBV7-9	TRBJ1-6	ASSSDSSYNSPLH
few	TRBV15	TRBJ2-3	ATSRDDSRGGTDTQY
few	TRBV29-1	TRBJ2-1	SVSGSSSYNEQF
many	TRBV5-1	TRBJ2-5	ASSRTSTAETQY
few	TRBV6-2/TRBV6-3	TRBJ2-1	ASSFLQGLYNEQF
many	TRBV27	TRBJ1-2	ASSFSGGDGYT
NA	TRBV2	TRBJ2-3	ASVVWGRADTQY
NA	TRBV6-1	TRBJ2-3	ASRGDREGTQY
many	TRBV7-3	TRBJ1-2	ASSLHPGLDGYT
few	TRBV7-6	TRBJ2-3	ASSFLQTTDTQY
NA	TRBV27	TRBJ1-3	ASSLKIADTIY
NA	TRBV4-2	TRBJ1-1	ASSQAMTGGWAEAF
NA	TRBV6-5	TRBJ1-6	ASSSSGTGGNSPLH
many	TRBV30	TRBJ1-5	AWSVRYGTPGFQPQH
many	TRBV20-1	TRBJ2-1	SASVLAEF